Presented here are 18 T cell receptor beta chains from one specimen sequenced in a study of blood T cell repertoires in COVID-19. Repertoires were generated with immunoSEQ multiplex PCR, while TCRdb's copy carries only in-frame clones and drops some. The table records some 500,000 clones, roughly 91% of them present only once. Input material: peripheral blood. The receptors were sampled from a woman in her forties or fifties with COVID-19, enrolled during active disease.

The chain uses TRBV5-8 and TRBJ2-6; D is ambiguous. Germline V lookup: CDR1 SGHTS, CDR2 YDEGEE. This CDR3 has 16 amino acids. The V end was cut by 4 bases, the J end by 1 base, with 12 bases between. CDR3 nucleotide sequence: TGTGCCAGCAGCCTGGCGCGGCGGTCTGGGGCCAACGTCCTGACTTTC. Translation: CASSLARRSGANVLTF.

This clone has just a few counts. CDR3 in DNA: TGTGCCTGGACAGGGGGAAACACCATATATTTT. Its translation is CAWTGGNTIYF. V and J are TRBV30 and TRBJ1-3, with D perhaps matching TRBD1 (5 bases). V was shortened by 4 bases and J by 4 bases, with 5 bases between the two germline ends. Germline V lookup: CDR1 GTSNPN, CDR2 SVGIG (reference sequence). CDR3 size: 11 residues.

This chain uses TRBV18 with TRBJ2-5; a possible D gene is TRBD1 (6 bases). Trimming cost V 3 bases and J 5 bases, with 13 bases left between them. The CDR3 sequence is 14 residues long. Germline lookup yields CDR1 KGHSH and CDR2 LQKENI. DNA for the CDR3: TGTGCCAGCTCACCGGGGACACCTCAGGAGACCCAGTACTTC. Translated, it gives CASSPGTPQETQYF.

In the case of this clone: Other nucleotide sequences in the sample specify the same CDR3. The chain couples TRBV5-1 to TRBJ2-7, with TRBD1 matching 10 bases. Trimming removed 2 bases from V and 2 bases from J; junction bases left unmatched: 4. In germline, CDR1 is SGHRS, CDR2 YFSETQ. CDR3 length: 15 residues. The CDR3 protein is CASSLRTGGTYEQYF. The CDR3 DNA follows: TGCGCCAGCAGCTTAAGGACAGGGGGTACCTACGAGCAGTACTTC. Full variable domain (remainder filled in from reference TRBV5-1 and TRBJ2-7): KAGVTQTPRYLIKTRGQQVTLSCSPISGHRSVSWYQQTPGQGLQFLFEYFSETQRNKGNFPGRFSGRQFSNSRSEMNVSTLELGDSALYLCASSLRTGGTYEQYFGPGTRLTVT.

This chain connects TRBV5-6 to TRBJ1-5; no definite D call. The CDR3 contains 13 residues. Between the trimmed V and J ends, which lost 1 base and 4 bases, there was a span of 6 bases. CDR1 and CDR2 from the germline V gene are SGHDT and YYEEEE. CDR3 amino acids: CASSLFENQPQHF. CDR3 DNA: TGTGCCAGCAGCTTGTTCGAGAATCAGCCCCAGCATTTT.

This clone is a singleton in its sample. This chain connects TRBV3-1 (or the pseudogene TRBV3-2) to TRBJ2-3; possible D gene TRBD2, 7 bases. This CDR3 is 15 amino acids long. V lost 0 bases and J 6 bases, leaving 13 bases between the germline ends. From germline, CDR1 is LGHDT and CDR2 YNNKEL (reference sequence). The CDR3 is CASSQDWGGRDTQYF. In nucleotides, the CDR3 is TGTGCCAGCAGCCAAGATTGGGGGGGCAGGGATACGCAGTATTTT.

This chain connects TRBV28 to TRBJ1-1; D is undetermined. The CDR3 runs 14 residues. Germline V lookup: CDR1 MDHEN, CDR2 SYDVKM. The V gene lost 6 bases and the J gene lost 5 bases, with 16 bases spanning the gap. CDR3 bases: TGTGCCAGCAGCGTCAAGAGGGTCAGAACTGAAGCTTTCTTT. Residues: CASSVKRVRTEAFF.

J is TRBJ2-1 and V is TRBV18, with D maybe TRBD2 (5 bases). V lost 0 bases and J 11 bases, leaving 14 bases between the germline ends. Germline loops: CDR1 KGHSH, CDR2 LQKENI. The CDR3 runs to 14 residues. CDR3 DNA: TGTGCCAGCTCACCACCGAGCCCCGCTAGCCAGCAGTTCTTC. It specifies CASSPPSPASQQFF.

V and J are TRBV7-8 and TRBJ1-6; 8 nucleotides match TRBD1. Per the germline V gene, CDR1 is SGHVS and CDR2 is FQNEAQ. The CDR3 is 18 amino acids. The V and J ends lost 5 bases and 2 bases, in that order; junction bases with no gene match: 11. The DNA for the CDR3 is TGTGCCAGCAGCCGAGGCCTCGGCAGGGGGCCCTATAATTCACCCCTCCACTTT. Amino acid sequence: CASSRGLGRGPYNSPLHF.

The V and J genes are TRBV3-1 (or the pseudogene TRBV3-2) and TRBJ1-5; 7 positions agree with TRBD1. The CDR3 totals 14 residues. The V segment lost 4 bases and the J segment 7 bases; nucleotides outside the gene matches: 7. Germline values: CDR1 LGHDT, CDR2 YNNKEL (reference sequence). CDR3 sequence (DNA): TGTGCCAGCAGCCTAATTGCAGGGGGACAGCCCCAGCATTTT. This gives the protein CASSLIAGGQPQHF.

V usage is TRBV19 and J usage is TRBJ2-4; tentatively, D is TRBD1 (6 bases). The V gene lost 6 bases and the J gene lost 3 bases, with 9 bases spanning the gap. The CDR3 is 13 amino acids. The V gene's germline CDR1 is LNHDA and CDR2 SQIVND (reference sequence). As DNA, the CDR3 is TGTGCCAGTAGCCAGGGGAACAAAAACATTCAGTACTTC. This codes for CASSQGNKNIQYF.

This clone came up many times. V and J are TRBV5-5 and TRBJ1-5, with TRBD1 as a possible D gene (6 bases). This CDR3 region has 14 residues. V lost 1 base and J lost 7, with 12 bases in between. The germline V gene has CDR1 SGHKS and CDR2 YYEKEE (reference sequence). Here the CDR3 reads CASSLKGGWQPQHF. The DNA for the CDR3 is TGTGCCAGCAGCTTGAAAGGGGGATGGCAGCCCCAGCATTTT.

The CDR3 region is CASSARQGDGYTF. In DNA form, the CDR3 reads TGTGCCAGCAGCGCCCGACAGGGGGATGGCTACACCTTC. The V call is TRBV9, the J call TRBJ1-2; 9 bases are shared with TRBD1. The CDR3 totals 13 residues. V lost 3 bases to trimming and J lost 6 bases; unmatched junction nucleotides: 3. CDR1 is SGDLS, CDR2 YYNGEE, per germline.

The J gene is TRBJ1-1, the V gene TRBV7-3; no clear D gene. In germline, CDR1 is SGHTA, CDR2 FQGTGA. V was pared by 6 bases and J by 1 base, with 9 bases between. The CDR3 length is 13 residues. The CDR3 loop reads CASSFSKNTEAFF. Here the CDR3 DNA reads TGTGCCAGCAGTTTTTCCAAGAACACTGAAGCTTTCTTT.

The chain carries TRBV19 and TRBJ2-1; 11 bases are a match to TRBD2. From germline, CDR1 is LNHDA and CDR2 SQIVND (reference sequence). The CDR3 spans 16 residues. V shed 6 bases, J shed 8 bases, and the junction held 12 bases outside the gene matches. The CDR3 DNA sequence: TGTGCCAGTAGGGGACTAGCGGATCCCCGGGGGGATGAGCAGTTCTTC. Protein product: CASRGLADPRGDEQFF.

The chain employs TRBV30 and TRBJ1-1; TRBD1 might be the D (6 bases). V lost 5 bases and J lost 3, with 16 bases in between. CDR1 GTSNPN and CDR2 SVGIG come from the germline V gene (reference sequence). The CDR3 is 14 residues long. The CDR3 DNA sequence: TGTGCCTGGGACCGGGACATAGGGGACACTGAAGCTTTCTTT. This sequence encodes CAWDRDIGDTEAFF.

The V and J genes are TRBV19 and TRBJ2-5, with TRBD2 matching 8 bases. The V and J ends lost 2 bases and 5 bases, in that order; junction bases with no gene match: 4. CDR3 length: 14 amino acids. The germline gives CDR1 LNHDA, CDR2 SQIVND (reference sequence). Written as DNA, the CDR3 is TGTGCCAGTAGTATAACCGGGGGGGAGGAGACCCAGTACTTC. Protein product: CASSITGGEETQYF.

The chain employs TRBV5-6 and TRBJ1-1; D gene ambiguous. V lost 0 bases and J 7 bases, leaving 13 bases between the germline ends. The CDR3 extends over 14 amino acids. CDR1 and CDR2 (germline): SGHDT, YYEEEE. The CDR3 region has the DNA TGTGCCAGCAGCTTGGCTATGATGGAGGGTGAAGCTTTCTTT. It specifies CASSLAMMEGEAFF.